Reported below is one T cell receptor beta chain. Its antigen is undetermined. The data stem from a study of T-cell reconstitution after alpha-beta-depleted transplantation in children. Findings and caveats of the study: One year post-transplant, T-cell counts and diversity were largely derived from T cells produced anew. By about two months after transplant, alpha-beta T cells reportedly arose from several hundred graft clones that had expanded.

Germline loops: CDR1 DFQATT, CDR2 SNEGSKA (reference sequence). V lost 5 bases to trimming and J lost 0 bases; unmatched junction nucleotides: 9. The CDR3 is 15 residues long. Unique molecular identifiers were incorporated when the TCRbeta library was constructed. TCRdb reanalysed the PCR reads using MiXCR and keeps one entry per CDR3 protein. Among roughly 400,000 distinct CDR3 sequences listed, 43% were seen once. The TCR comes from a girl aged 2 to 9 with aplastic anemia, due to receive a stem cell transplant. This specimen was PBMCs, taken before TCRalphabeta/CD19-depleted stem cell transplant. V is TRBV20-1 and J is TRBJ2-7, with TRBD1 matching 8 bases. The CDR3 DNA sequence: TGCAGTGCTGACTTACAGGGGGTCAGCTCCTACGAGCAGTACTTC. Its protein is CSADLQGVSSYEQYF.